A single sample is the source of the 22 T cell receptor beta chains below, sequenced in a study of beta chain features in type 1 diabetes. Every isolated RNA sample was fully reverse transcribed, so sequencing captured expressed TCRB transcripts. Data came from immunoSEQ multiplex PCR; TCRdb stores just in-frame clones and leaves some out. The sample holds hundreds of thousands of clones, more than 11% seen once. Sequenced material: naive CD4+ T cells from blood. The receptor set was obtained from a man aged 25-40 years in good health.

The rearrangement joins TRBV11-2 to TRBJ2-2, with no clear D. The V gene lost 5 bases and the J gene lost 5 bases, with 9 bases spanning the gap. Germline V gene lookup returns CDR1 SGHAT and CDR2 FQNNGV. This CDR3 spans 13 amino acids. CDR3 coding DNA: TGTGCCAGCAGCCCCAGGACGACCGGGGAGCTGTTTTTT. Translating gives CASSPRTTGELFF.

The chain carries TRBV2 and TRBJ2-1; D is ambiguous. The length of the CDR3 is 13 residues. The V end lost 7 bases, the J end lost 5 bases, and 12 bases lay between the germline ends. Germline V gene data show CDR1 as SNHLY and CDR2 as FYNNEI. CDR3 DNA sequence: TGTGCCAGCAAACATTTGGGAAACAATGAGCAGTTCTTC. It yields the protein CASKHLGNNEQFF.

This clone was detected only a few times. CDR3 sequence: CSVTASYEQYF. The CDR3, as DNA: TGCAGCGTGACAGCCTCCTACGAGCAGTACTTC. This sequence joins TRBV29-1 and TRBJ2-7; tentative D call: TRBD1 (5 bases). The CDR3 sequence is 11 residues long. Per germline, CDR1 SQVTM and CDR2 ANQGSEA. Trimming left V 6 bases short and J 0 bases short, with 6 bases between.

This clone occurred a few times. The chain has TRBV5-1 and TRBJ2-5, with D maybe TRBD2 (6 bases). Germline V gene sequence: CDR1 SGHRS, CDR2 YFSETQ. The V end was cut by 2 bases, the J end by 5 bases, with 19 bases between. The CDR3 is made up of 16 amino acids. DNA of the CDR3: TGCGCCAGCAGCTTCCACCTGACGAGGAGCGGGGAGACCCAGTACTTC. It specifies CASSFHLTRSGETQYF.

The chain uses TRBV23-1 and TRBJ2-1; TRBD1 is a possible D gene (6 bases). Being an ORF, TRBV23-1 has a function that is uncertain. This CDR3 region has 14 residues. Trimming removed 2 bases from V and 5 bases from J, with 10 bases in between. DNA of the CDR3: TGCGCCAGCAGTCAAGGACAGTGGGACAATGAGCAGTTCTTC. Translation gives CASSQGQWDNEQFF.

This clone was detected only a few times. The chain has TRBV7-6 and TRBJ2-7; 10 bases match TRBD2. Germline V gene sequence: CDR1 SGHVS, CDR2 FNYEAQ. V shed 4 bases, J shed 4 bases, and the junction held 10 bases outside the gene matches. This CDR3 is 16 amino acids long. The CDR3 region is CASSSQAGGPVYEQYV. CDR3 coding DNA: TGTGCCAGCAGCTCCCAAGCGGGAGGGCCTGTGTACGAGCAGTACGTC.

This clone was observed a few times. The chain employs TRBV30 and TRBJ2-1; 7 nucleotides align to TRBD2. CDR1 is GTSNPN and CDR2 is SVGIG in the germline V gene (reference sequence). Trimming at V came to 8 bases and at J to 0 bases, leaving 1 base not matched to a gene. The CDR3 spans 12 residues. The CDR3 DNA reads TGTGCCGGGGGGGACTCCTACAATGAGCAGTTCTTC. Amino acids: CAGGDSYNEQFF.

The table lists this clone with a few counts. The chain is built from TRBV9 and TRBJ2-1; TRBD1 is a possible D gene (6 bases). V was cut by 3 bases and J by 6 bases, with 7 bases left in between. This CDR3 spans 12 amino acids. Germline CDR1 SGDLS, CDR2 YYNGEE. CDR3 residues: CASSETGNEQFF. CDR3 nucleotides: TGTGCCAGCAGCGAGACAGGCAATGAGCAGTTCTTC.

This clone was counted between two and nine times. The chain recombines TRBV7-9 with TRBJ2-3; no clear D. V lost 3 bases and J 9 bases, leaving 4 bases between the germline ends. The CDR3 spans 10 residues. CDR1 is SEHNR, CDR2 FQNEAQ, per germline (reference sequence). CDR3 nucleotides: TGTGCCAGCAGCTTGGAGACGCAGTATTTT. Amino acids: CASSLETQYF.

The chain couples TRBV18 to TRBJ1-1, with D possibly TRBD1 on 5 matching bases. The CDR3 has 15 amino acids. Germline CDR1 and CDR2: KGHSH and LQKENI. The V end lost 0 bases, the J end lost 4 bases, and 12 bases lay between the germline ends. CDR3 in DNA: TGTGCCAGCTCACCACCCCCGGCTGGGGGCACTGAAGCTTTCTTT. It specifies CASSPPPAGGTEAFF.

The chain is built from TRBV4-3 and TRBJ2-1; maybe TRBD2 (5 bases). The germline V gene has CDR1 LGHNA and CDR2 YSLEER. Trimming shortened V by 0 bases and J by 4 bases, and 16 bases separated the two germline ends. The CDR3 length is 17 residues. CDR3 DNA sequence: TGCGCCAGCAGCCAAGATAGGAGGCCATTCCCTTACAATGAGCAGTTCTTC. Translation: CASSQDRRPFPYNEQFF.

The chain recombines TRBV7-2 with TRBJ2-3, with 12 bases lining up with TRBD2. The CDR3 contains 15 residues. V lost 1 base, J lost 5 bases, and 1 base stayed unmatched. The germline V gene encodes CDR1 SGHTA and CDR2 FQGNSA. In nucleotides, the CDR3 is TGTGCCAGCAGCTTAGGACTAGCGGGGGTAGATACGCAGTATTTT. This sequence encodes CASSLGLAGVDTQYF.

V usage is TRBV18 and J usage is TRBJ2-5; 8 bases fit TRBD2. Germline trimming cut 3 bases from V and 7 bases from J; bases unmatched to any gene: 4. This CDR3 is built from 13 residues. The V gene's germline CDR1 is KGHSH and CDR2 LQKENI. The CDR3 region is CASSPGREGTQYF. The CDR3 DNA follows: TGTGCCAGCTCACCGGGCCGGGAGGGGACCCAGTACTTC.

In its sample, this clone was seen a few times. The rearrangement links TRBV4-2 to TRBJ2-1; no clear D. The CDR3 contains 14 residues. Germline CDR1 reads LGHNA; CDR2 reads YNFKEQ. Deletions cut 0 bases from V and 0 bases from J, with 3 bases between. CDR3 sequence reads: CASSQEGSYNEQFF. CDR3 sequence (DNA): TGTGCCAGCAGCCAAGAAGGCTCCTACAATGAGCAGTTCTTC.

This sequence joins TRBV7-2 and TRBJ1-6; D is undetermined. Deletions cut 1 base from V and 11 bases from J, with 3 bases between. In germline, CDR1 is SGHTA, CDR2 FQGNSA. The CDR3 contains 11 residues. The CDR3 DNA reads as TGTGCCAGCAGCTTAGGTCCACCCCTCCACTTT. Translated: CASSLGPPLHF.

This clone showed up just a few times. The CDR3 loop is CASSPQGGGSYEQYF. For the CDR3, the DNA is TGTGCCAGCTCACCACAAGGCGGGGGGTCCTACGAGCAGTACTTC. The chain uses TRBV18 and TRBJ2-7, with 8 nucleotides matching TRBD2. The V gene's germline CDR1 is KGHSH and CDR2 LQKENI. Trimming at V came to 1 base and at J to 1 base, leaving 3 bases not matched to a gene. The CDR3 consists of 15 residues.

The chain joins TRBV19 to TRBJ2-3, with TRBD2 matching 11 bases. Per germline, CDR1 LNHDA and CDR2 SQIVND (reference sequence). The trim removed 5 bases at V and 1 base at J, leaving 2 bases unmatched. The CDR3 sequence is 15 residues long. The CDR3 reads CASSLLAGGTDTQYF. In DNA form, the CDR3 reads TGTGCCAGTAGTCTACTAGCGGGAGGCACAGATACGCAGTATTTT.

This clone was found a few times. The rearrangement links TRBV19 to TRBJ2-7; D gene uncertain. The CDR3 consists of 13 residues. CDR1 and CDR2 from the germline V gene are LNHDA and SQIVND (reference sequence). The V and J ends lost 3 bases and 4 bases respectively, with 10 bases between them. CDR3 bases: TGTGCCAGTAGTATTGGGCTAGAATACGAGCAGTACGTC. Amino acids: CASSIGLEYEQYV.

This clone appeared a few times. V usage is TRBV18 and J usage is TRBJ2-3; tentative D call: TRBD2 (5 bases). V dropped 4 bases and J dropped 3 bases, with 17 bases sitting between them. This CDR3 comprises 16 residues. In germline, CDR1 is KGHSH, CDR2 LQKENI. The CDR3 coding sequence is TGTGCCAGCTCACGTCAAAGGACTTGGGAAACAGATACGCAGTATTTT. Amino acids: CASSRQRTWETDTQYF.

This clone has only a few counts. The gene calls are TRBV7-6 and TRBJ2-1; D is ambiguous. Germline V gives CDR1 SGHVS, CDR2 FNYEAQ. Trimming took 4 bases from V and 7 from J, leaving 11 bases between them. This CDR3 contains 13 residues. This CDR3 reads CASSSGVMNEQFF. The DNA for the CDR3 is TGTGCCAGCAGCTCAGGAGTTATGAATGAGCAGTTCTTC.

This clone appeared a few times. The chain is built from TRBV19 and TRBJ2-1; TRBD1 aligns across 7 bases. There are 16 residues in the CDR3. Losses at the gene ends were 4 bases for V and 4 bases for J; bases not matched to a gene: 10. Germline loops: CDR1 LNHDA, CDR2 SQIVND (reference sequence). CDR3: CASSTTGASPYNEQFF. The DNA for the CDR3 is TGTGCCAGTAGTACAACAGGGGCATCGCCGTACAATGAGCAGTTCTTC.

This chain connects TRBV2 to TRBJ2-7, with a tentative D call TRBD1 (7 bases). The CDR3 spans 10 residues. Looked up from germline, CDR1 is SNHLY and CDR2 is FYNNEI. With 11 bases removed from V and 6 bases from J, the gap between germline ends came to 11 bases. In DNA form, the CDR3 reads TGTGCCGTCAGGGGGGCCGAGCAGTACGTC. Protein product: CAVRGAEQYV.